The 26 T cell receptor beta chains below come from one sample, sequenced in a study of T cell repertoires in cytomegalovirus infection. TCRdb processed the reads anew with MiXCR; each CDR3 protein has one entry. This repertoire shows around 260,000 distinct CDR3 sequences, about 26% found once; its top ten account for about 15%. The sample was PBMCs. The source is a human donor in good health (CMV status not recorded). Some clones in this sample may be carry-over from other donors' samples.

CDR3 DNA sequence: TGTGCCAGCATAGTAACAGGGGGGGTTCAGACTGAAGCTTTCTTT. This gives the protein CASIVTGGVQTEAFF. The chain recombines TRBV2 with TRBJ1-1; 8 nucleotides agree with TRBD1. Germline values: CDR1 SNHLY, CDR2 FYNNEI. This CDR3 spans 15 amino acids. The J segment lost 5 bases and the V segment lost 7 bases, leaving 12 bases of the junction unmatched.

This clonotype showed up many times. J is TRBJ2-1 and V is TRBV7-2, with D unclear. CDR1 SGHTA and CDR2 FQGNSA come from the germline V gene. CDR3 length: 16 residues. V lost 1 base to trimming and J lost 4 bases, with 14 bases between them. CDR3 sequence: CASSLGSGVRYNEQFF. The CDR3 bases are TGTGCCAGCAGCTTAGGCTCCGGAGTACGGTACAATGAGCAGTTCTTC.

This rearrangement joins TRBV5-5 to TRBJ2-7; no firm D call. The germline CDR1 and CDR2 sequences are SGHKS and YYEKEE (reference sequence). V shed 0 bases and J shed 3 bases, with 13 bases lying between them. The CDR3 is made up of 15 amino acids. CDR3 bases: TGTGCCAGCAGCTTGGGGCCAGGCGATAGCTACGAGCAGTACTTC. Amino acids: CASSLGPGDSYEQYF.

This chain connects TRBV28 to TRBJ2-3; D unclear. From germline, CDR1 is MDHEN and CDR2 SYDVKM. Trimming left V 7 bases short and J 0 bases short, with 11 bases between. The CDR3 loop spans 14 amino acids. The CDR3 DNA follows: TGTGCCAGCACCACAGCCTATAGCACAGATACGCAGTATTTT. This translates into CASTTAYSTDTQYF.

This clonotype was counted a few times. Germline and junction disagree at one end, which may indicate a read error. The chain couples TRBV7-9 to TRBJ2-4, with D possibly TRBD1 on 6 matching bases. Germline CDR1 reads SEHNR; CDR2 reads FQNEAQ (reference sequence). The CDR3 covers 12 residues. The CDR3 spells CASSLTDRQGHF. The CDR3 nucleotides read TGTGCCAGCAGCTTAACTGACAGGCAAGGACACTTC.

The chain couples TRBV23-1 to TRBJ1-5, with D possibly being TRBD1 (5 bases). TRBV23-1 is flagged as an ORF with uncertain function. Between the trimmed V and J ends, which lost 7 bases and 1 base, there was a span of 20 bases. The CDR3 runs to 17 residues. The CDR3 is CASTFGDPDTSNQPQHF. CDR3 bases: TGCGCCAGCACATTTGGGGACCCAGATACGAGCAATCAGCCCCAGCATTTT.

J is TRBJ2-2 and V is TRBV6-2 or TRBV6-3; a weak D match, TRBD1 (6 bases). This CDR3 region has 15 residues. The ends were cut back, 1 base at V and 0 bases at J, with 6 bases in the middle. CDR1 is MNHEY and CDR2 is SVGEGT in the germline V gene. The CDR3 sequence: CASSYWGPNTGELFF. In nucleotides, the CDR3 is TGTGCCAGCAGTTACTGGGGGCCGAACACCGGGGAGCTGTTTTTT.

The rearrangement links TRBV5-1 to TRBJ1-1; D call uncertain. The CDR3 totals 14 residues. The germline gives CDR1 SGHRS, CDR2 YFSETQ. V was shortened by 2 bases and J by 0 bases, with 8 bases between the two germline ends. CDR3 region: CASSLTTLNTEAFF. In nucleotides, the CDR3 is TGCGCCAGCAGCTTAACGACCCTGAACACTGAAGCTTTCTTT.

The chain is built from TRBV28 and TRBJ2-3; D may be TRBD1 or TRBD2 (5 bases each). With 8 bases removed from V and 4 bases from J, the gap between germline ends came to 19 bases. CDR1 and CDR2 from the germline V gene are MDHEN and SYDVKM. The CDR3 has 15 residues. The CDR3 loop reads CASLGATFGSDTQYF. The CDR3 DNA reads as TGTGCCAGCCTCGGGGCCACATTTGGCTCAGATACGCAGTATTTT. Together with reference TRBV28 and TRBJ2-3, the CDR3 gives the full variable domain: DVKVTQSSRYLVKRTGEKVFLECVQDMDHENMFWYRQDPGLGLRLIYFSYDVKMKEKGDIPEGYSVSREKKERFSLILESASTNQTSMYLCASLGATFGSDTQYFGPGTRLTVL.

This clonotype has ten or more counts. V usage is TRBV28 and J usage is TRBJ2-5; possible D gene TRBD1, 5 bases. The V gene's germline CDR1 is MDHEN and CDR2 SYDVKM. There are 14 residues in the CDR3. The V end was cut by 2 bases, the J end by 1 base, with 8 bases between. CDR3 sequence: CASSLPGIQETQYF. The CDR3 region has the DNA TGTGCCAGCAGTTTACCAGGGATCCAAGAGACCCAGTACTTC.

The chain employs TRBV29-1 and TRBJ1-4; D possibly corresponds to TRBD1 (5 bases). Germline values: CDR1 SQVTM, CDR2 ANQGSEA. Trimming stripped 8 bases from V and 3 bases from J, with 16 bases between. The CDR3 contains 14 residues. CDR3 DNA sequence: TGCAGCTTCCGGACGGGGACGGCTAATGAAAAACTGTTTTTT. This codes for CSFRTGTANEKLFF.

This clonotype was counted a few times. The chain is built from TRBV11-2 and TRBJ1-6, with 11 bases fitting TRBD1. This CDR3 contains 15 residues. The V gene end was trimmed by 4 bases and the J gene end by 8 bases; junction bases not matched to a gene: 4. The germline gives CDR1 SGHAT, CDR2 FQNNGV. This chain's CDR3 is CASSSGQGAYSPLHF. Here the CDR3 DNA reads TGTGCCAGCAGCTCAGGACAGGGGGCTTATTCACCCCTCCACTTT.

This clonotype was counted ten times or more. The V call is TRBV7-9, the J call TRBJ2-5; perhaps TRBD1 as D (6 bases). The CDR3 has 12 residues. V lost 5 bases and J 4 bases, leaving 8 bases between the germline ends. Per the germline V gene, CDR1 is SEHNR and CDR2 is FQNEAQ (reference sequence). CDR3 nucleotides: TGTGCCAGCAGCCGACAGGCAGAGACCCAGTACTTC. It is translated as CASSRQAETQYF.

This clonotype has just a few counts. The chain recombines TRBV6-2 or TRBV6-3 with TRBJ1-1; unclear D gene. V lost 0 bases and J lost 6, with 11 bases in between. CDR3 length equals 14 residues. The V gene's germline CDR1 is MNHEY and CDR2 SVGEGT. The CDR3 nucleotides read TGTGCCAGCAGTTACTCGGCGGCCTACTCTGAAGCTTTCTTT. Its translation: CASSYSAAYSEAFF.

This clonotype was counted between two and nine times. The chain carries TRBV27 and TRBJ1-2; perhaps TRBD1 as D (6 bases). Trimming stripped 4 bases from V and 8 bases from J, with 14 bases between. CDR3 length equals 13 residues. In germline, CDR1 is MNHEY, CDR2 SMNVEV (reference sequence). CDR3 DNA: TGTGCCAGCAGTTCGATACAGGGAACAGGCTACACCTTC. Translating gives CASSSIQGTGYTF.

The rearrangement joins TRBV7-2 to TRBJ1-1, with TRBD1 identical over 7 bases. CDR1 and CDR2 (germline): SGHTA, FQGNSA. The V and J ends lost 5 bases and 4 bases, in that order; junction bases with no gene match: 7. CDR3 length equals 14 residues. This CDR3 is CASSLLTGPTEAFF. The DNA of the CDR3 is TGTGCCAGCAGCCTCCTGACAGGGCCCACTGAAGCTTTCTTT.

This chain joins TRBV5-1 and TRBJ2-1; unclear D gene. Trimming pared 0 bases from V and 6 bases from J, leaving 10 bases between. The CDR3 sequence is 14 residues long. CDR1 is SGHRS, CDR2 YFSETQ, per germline. Here the CDR3 DNA reads TGCGCCAGCAGCTTGGCTTCACTTCTCAATGAGCAGTTCTTC. Translating it yields CASSLASLLNEQFF.

The chain combines TRBV7-8 with TRBJ2-3; 15 positions match TRBD2. V dropped 5 bases and J dropped 1; count of bases not matched to a gene: 7. Germline CDR1 is SGHVS and CDR2 is FQNEAQ. This CDR3 has 18 residues. The CDR3 DNA is TGTGCCAGCAGCGCTGGGACTAGCGGGAGGTGGGGCACAGATACGCAGTATTTT. Protein product: CASSAGTSGRWGTDTQYF.

This clonotype has a handful of counts. The rearrangement links TRBV5-4 to TRBJ2-1; 9 bases fit TRBD1. Looked up from germline, CDR1 is SGHNT and CDR2 is YYREEE (reference sequence). The CDR3 runs to 16 residues. V shed 4 bases, J shed 7 bases, and the junction held 12 bases outside the gene matches. The CDR3 sequence is CASSNKQGANWNEQFF. CDR3 in DNA: TGTGCCAGCAGCAACAAACAGGGGGCCAATTGGAATGAGCAGTTCTTC.

The chain couples TRBV28 to TRBJ2-1, with 9 bases fitting TRBD2. The CDR3 extends over 16 amino acids. V lost 3 bases, J lost 3 bases, and 6 bases stayed unmatched. Germline V gene lookup returns CDR1 MDHEN and CDR2 SYDVKM. The CDR3 loop reads CASSLPSGGFYNEQFF. CDR3 DNA: TGTGCCAGCAGTTTGCCCAGCGGGGGGTTCTACAATGAGCAGTTCTTC.

This chain links TRBV28 with TRBJ1-5; no reliable D call. Deletions cut 6 bases from V and 6 bases from J, with 12 bases between. CDR3 length: 13 amino acids. Germline values: CDR1 MDHEN, CDR2 SYDVKM. CDR3 region: CASSPTPVQPQHF. The CDR3 DNA reads as TGTGCCAGCAGCCCTACGCCGGTTCAGCCCCAGCATTTT.

Concerning this clonotype: The junction and the germline gene differ at one end; a read error may be behind it. The V and J genes are TRBV19 and TRBJ2-3; D may be TRBD1 (6 bases). Germline V gene sequence: CDR1 LNHDA, CDR2 SQIVND (reference sequence). CDR3 length: 14 amino acids. In DNA, the CDR3 is TGTACCAGTAACAGGGAGAGTGGGACAGATACGCAGTATTTT. It translates to CTSNRESGTDTQYF. The entire variable domain, with the rest obtained from reference TRBV19 and TRBJ2-3, is as follows: DGGITQSPKYLFRKEGQNVTLSCEQNLNHDAMYWYRQDPGQGLRLIYYSQIVNDFQKGDIAEGYSVSREKKESFPLTVTSAQKNPTAFYLCTSNRESGTDTQYFGPGTRLTVL.

This clonotype came up a few times. V usage is TRBV6-2 or TRBV6-3 and J usage is TRBJ2-1; 13 nucleotides align to TRBD2. This CDR3 has 16 amino acids. Germline V lookup: CDR1 MNHEY, CDR2 SVGEGT. The V gene end was trimmed by 6 bases and the J gene end by 10 bases; junction bases not matched to a gene: 12. The CDR3 is CASSPDTSGRADEQFF. The CDR3 nucleotides are TGTGCCAGCAGCCCTGATACTAGCGGGAGGGCCGACGAGCAGTTCTTC.

A few counts support this clonotype. The V gene is TRBV20-1, the J gene TRBJ1-2, with TRBD1 matching over 12 bases. Per the germline V gene, CDR1 is DFQATT and CDR2 is SNEGSKA (reference sequence). The CDR3 extends over 14 amino acids. V lost 3 bases to trimming and J lost 4 bases; unmatched junction nucleotides: 3. CDR3 protein: CSARGQGAIYGYTF. CDR3 DNA sequence: TGCAGTGCTAGGGGACAGGGGGCGATCTATGGCTACACCTTC.

This chain uses TRBV19 with TRBJ2-6; D gene uncertain. Trimming took off 4 bases at V and 0 bases at J, with 4 bases between the two ends. Per the germline V gene, CDR1 is LNHDA and CDR2 is SQIVND (reference sequence). There are 14 residues in the CDR3. CDR3 DNA sequence: TGTGCCAGTAGTACTAGCTCTGGGGCCAACGTCCTGACTTTC. Its protein is CASSTSSGANVLTF.

The chain joins TRBV11-2 to TRBJ1-1, with D possibly matching TRBD1 (5 bases). Trimming stripped 2 bases from V and 1 base from J, with 8 bases between. CDR1 and CDR2 (germline): SGHAT, FQNNGV. CDR3 length: 14 amino acids. CDR3 residues: CASSLKRGNTEAFF. The CDR3 DNA reads as TGTGCCAGCAGCTTAAAGAGGGGGAACACTGAAGCTTTCTTT.